What follows are 22 T cell receptor beta chains derived from one specimen sequenced in a study of cytomegalovirus exposure and HLA in healthy donors (dated by TCRdb to 2017 to 2019). Receptors were amplified or captured by the immunoSEQ multiplex PCR assay. TCRdb stores this immuneACCESS table with in-frame sequences only. Part of the clones is absent; in the studies checked, under half of the shortfall reflects unresolved V genes, and no reason is known for the rest. The sample table lists under 200,000 clones, less than 95% of them with a count of one. Over 2.5% of the sample rests with the top ten. Source material: PBMCs. The receptors derive from a woman younger than 35 in good health and CMV-seropositive.

The chain is built from TRBV27 and TRBJ2-2, with D perhaps matching TRBD2 (5 bases). CDR1 MNHEY and CDR2 SMNVEV come from the germline V gene (reference sequence). The CDR3 covers 14 residues. Deletions cut 3 bases from V and 7 bases from J, with 12 bases between. In DNA form, the CDR3 reads TGTGCCAGCAGTTTCCGCGGACGGGACGGGGAGCTGTTTTTT. Its translation: CASSFRGRDGELFF.

This clone was counted a single time. The chain has TRBV4-2 and TRBJ1-1; D ambiguous. The CDR3 has 15 amino acids. V lost 0 bases and J 1 base, leaving 9 bases between the germline ends. The germline gives CDR1 LGHNA, CDR2 YNFKEQ. The CDR3 sequence is CASSQDWSGNTEAFF. The CDR3 nucleotides are TGTGCCAGCAGCCAAGATTGGTCAGGGAACACTGAAGCTTTCTTT.

The chain joins TRBV27 to TRBJ2-5, with unresolved D. Germline V lookup: CDR1 MNHEY, CDR2 SMNVEV (reference sequence). The germline V and J ends were trimmed by 5 bases and 3 bases, with 7 bases remaining between them. The CDR3 spans 12 residues. CDR3: CASSGLEETQYF. CDR3 in DNA: TGTGCCAGCAGTGGCTTGGAAGAGACCCAGTACTTC.

The chain has TRBV5-8 and TRBJ1-5; 9 bases line up with TRBD1. V shed 3 bases and J 3 bases; nucleotides not matched to a gene: 7. The CDR3 has 16 residues. Germline V gene data show CDR1 as SGHTS and CDR2 as YDEGEE. This chain's CDR3 is CASSWDRVRNNQPQHF. CDR3 nucleotide sequence: TGTGCCAGCAGCTGGGACAGGGTAAGGAACAATCAGCCCCAGCATTTT.

Details on this clone: The junction shows a germline mismatch at one end, possibly a read error. This sequence joins TRBV7-6 and TRBJ2-3, with TRBD1 matching over 9 bases. Germline values: CDR1 SGHVS, CDR2 FNYEAQ. The CDR3 is made up of 14 amino acids. The CDR3 is CASSLGTGQDTQYF. Here the CDR3 DNA reads TGTGCCAGCAGTTTAGGGACAGGGCAAGATACGCAGTATTTT.

V and J are TRBV29-1 and TRBJ1-2; 7 nucleotides agree with TRBD1. The CDR3 sequence is 16 residues long. Germline-derived CDR1 and CDR2 are SQVTM and ANQGSEA. The trim removed 2 bases at V and 4 bases at J, leaving 13 bases unmatched. Here the CDR3 reads CSVEKGAGPPGYGYTF. The CDR3 region has the DNA TGCAGCGTTGAAAAGGGGGCAGGACCCCCGGGCTATGGCTACACCTTC.

This clone was recorded once. This chain uses TRBV28 with TRBJ2-7; TRBD1 matches at 7 bases. Germline CDR1 and CDR2: MDHEN and SYDVKM. The CDR3 has 16 residues. Losses at the gene ends were 5 bases for V and 3 bases for J; bases not matched to a gene: 13. This CDR3 is CASSPQRGTELYEQYF. The CDR3 DNA reads as TGTGCCAGCAGTCCTCAAAGGGGGACAGAACTCTACGAGCAGTACTTC. Drawing the rest from reference TRBV28 and TRBJ2-7, the complete variable domain is DVKVTQSSRYLVKRTGEKVFLECVQDMDHENMFWYRQDPGLGLRLIYFSYDVKMKEKGDIPEGYSVSREKKERFSLILESASTNQTSMYLCASSPQRGTELYEQYFGPGTRLTVT.

The genes are TRBV18 and TRBJ1-2; 10 bases fit TRBD1. Germline V CDR1 and CDR2: KGHSH, LQKENI. The CDR3 has 13 residues. V lost 6 bases and J lost 5; bases outside the gene matches: 3. CDR3: CASSTGQGYGYTF. The DNA of the CDR3 is TGTGCCAGCTCCACGGGACAGGGGTATGGCTACACCTTC.

In this sample, this clone turned up once. The rearrangement joins TRBV7-2 to TRBJ1-2; 11 bases agree with TRBD1. The CDR3 sequence is 17 residues long. Germline CDR1 and CDR2: SGHTA and FQGNSA. Losses at the gene ends were 1 base for V and 8 bases for J; bases not matched to a gene: 12. The CDR3 region is CASSLDGSGTGGRGYTF. The CDR3 DNA reads as TGTGCCAGCAGCTTAGACGGGTCCGGGACAGGGGGTCGGGGCTACACCTTC. Using reference TRBV7-2 and TRBJ1-2 for the parts outside the CDR3, the full variable domain is GAGVSQSPSNKVTEKGKDVELRCDPISGHTALYWYRQSLGQGLEFLIYFQGNSAPDKSGLPSDRFSAERTGGSVSTLTIQRTQQEDSAVYLCASSLDGSGTGGRGYTFGSGTRLTVV.

The V and J genes are TRBV27 and TRBJ2-4, with 7 bases that match TRBD1. Germline V gene lookup returns CDR1 MNHEY and CDR2 SMNVEV (reference sequence). With V trimmed by 8 bases and J by 4 bases, 8 bases remained unmatched. This CDR3 contains 14 residues. The CDR3 is CASGLTGPKNIQYF. Here the CDR3 DNA reads TGTGCCAGCGGGCTGACAGGGCCAAAAAACATTCAGTACTTC.

The rearrangement links TRBV7-2 to TRBJ2-2, with D possibly matching TRBD2 (7 bases). CDR1 is SGHTA and CDR2 is FQGNSA in the germline V gene. CDR3 size: 19 residues. V was pared by 0 bases and J by 2 bases, with 19 bases between. DNA of the CDR3: TGTGCCAGCAGCTTAGCCCCCCAGGGGCTAGCGGCTAACACCGGGGAGCTGTTTTTT. Its protein product is CASSLAPQGLAANTGELFF. Full variable domain (missing parts from reference TRBV7-2 and TRBJ2-2): GAGVSQSPSNKVTEKGKDVELRCDPISGHTALYWYRQSLGQGLEFLIYFQGNSAPDKSGLPSDRFSAERTGGSVSTLTIQRTQQEDSAVYLCASSLAPQGLAANTGELFFGEGSRLTVL.

The chain links TRBV27 to TRBJ2-7; no clear D gene. Germline CDR1 is MNHEY and CDR2 is SMNVEV (reference sequence). The CDR3 spans 14 residues. V dropped 4 bases and J dropped 2 bases, with 12 bases sitting between them. The CDR3 DNA reads TGTGCCAGCAGTTCGACGGGTTCCACCTACGAGCAGTACTTC. It translates to CASSSTGSTYEQYF.

The chain is built from TRBV4-2 and TRBJ2-2, with 7 bases identical to TRBD1. CDR1 and CDR2 (germline): LGHNA, YNFKEQ. The CDR3 is 15 residues long. V gave up 4 bases and J gave up 2 bases; unmatched junction bases: 4. In DNA, the CDR3 is TGTGCCAGCAGCCTGAGGGGGCTTAACACCGGGGAGCTGTTTTTT. The encoded protein is CASSLRGLNTGELFF.

The V and J genes are TRBV4-2 and TRBJ2-2, with 8 bases fitting TRBD1. The junction had 8 bases not matched to a gene; V was cut back by 4 bases and J by 4 bases. The CDR3 loop spans 16 amino acids. CDR1 is LGHNA, CDR2 YNFKEQ, per germline. CDR3 residues: CASSPFGQGITGELFF. CDR3 in DNA: TGTGCCAGCAGCCCATTTGGACAGGGCATCACCGGGGAGCTGTTTTTT.

V and J are TRBV12-5 and TRBJ1-2, with 8 bases identical to TRBD1. CDR1 is LGHNT, CDR2 FRNRAP, per germline. The CDR3 is 14 amino acids. The junction had 10 bases not matched to a gene; V was cut back by 5 bases and J by 8 bases. CDR3 region: CASGPFRGPNGYTF. As DNA, the CDR3 is TGTGCTAGTGGTCCGTTCAGGGGGCCGAACGGCTACACCTTC.

V and J are TRBV15 and TRBJ2-7; D perhaps matches TRBD2 (5 bases). CDR1 is LNHNV, CDR2 YYDKDF, per germline (reference sequence). V was cut by 2 bases and J by 6 bases, with 17 bases left in between. The CDR3 runs 15 residues. The CDR3 region has the DNA TGTGCCACCAGCAGAAACCGGGCGGGCGGTTTCGAGCAGTACTTC. As protein: CATSRNRAGGFEQYF.

The gene calls are TRBV7-9 and TRBJ1-4; D call uncertain. The CDR3 loop spans 13 amino acids. V gave up 2 bases and J gave up 11 bases, with 12 bases separating them. Germline V gives CDR1 SEHNR, CDR2 FQNEAQ (reference sequence). CDR3 in DNA: TGTGCCAGCAGCTTATCCCCCCCCGGGAAACTGTTTTTT. Residues: CASSLSPPGKLFF. The variable domain in full, with the rest retrieved from reference TRBV7-9 and TRBJ1-4, is DTGVSQNPRHKITKRGQNVTFRCDPISEHNRLYWYRQTLGQGPEFLTYFQNEAQLEKSRLLSDRFSAERPKGSFSTLEIQRTEQGDSAMYLCASSLSPPGKLFFGSGTQLSVL.

The chain has TRBV7-9 and TRBJ1-2, with a tentative D call TRBD1 (5 bases). This CDR3 has 15 residues. Trimming cost V 1 base and J 2 bases, with 11 bases left between them. Germline lookup yields CDR1 SEHNR and CDR2 FQNEAQ (reference sequence). In nucleotides, the CDR3 is TGTGCCAGCAGCTTAGGGCAGGGTAACAACTATGGCTACACCTTC. Translation: CASSLGQGNNYGYTF.

The chain employs TRBV28 and TRBJ2-1; D possibly corresponds to TRBD2 (5 bases). CDR1 is MDHEN and CDR2 is SYDVKM in the germline V gene. The CDR3 is 13 residues long. Trimming pared 4 bases from V and 6 bases from J, leaving 10 bases between. CDR3 sequence reads: CASSYASINEQFF. Here the CDR3 DNA reads TGTGCCAGCAGTTACGCTAGCATCAATGAGCAGTTCTTC.

The chain recombines TRBV4-2 with TRBJ2-1; 14 nucleotides align to TRBD2. V gave up 3 bases and J gave up 15 bases; unmatched junction bases: 7. The germline gives CDR1 LGHNA, CDR2 YNFKEQ. This CDR3 spans 14 amino acids. The CDR3 loop is CASSHLGLAGVLFF. As DNA, the CDR3 is TGTGCCAGCAGCCACCTGGGACTAGCGGGAGTTCTGTTCTTC.

This chain joins TRBV7-8 and TRBJ1-4; the D is unclear. The length of the CDR3 is 14 residues. The germline V gene has CDR1 SGHVS and CDR2 FQNEAQ. Trimming removed 5 bases at V and 8 bases at J, with 15 bases between. The CDR3 bases are TGTGCCAGCAGCCCCTCCTCGGGGTTAGAAAAACTGTTTTTT. Translation gives CASSPSSGLEKLFF.

V usage is TRBV6-6 and J usage is TRBJ2-1, with D perhaps matching TRBD1 (6 bases). This CDR3 is built from 12 residues. Germline-derived CDR1 and CDR2 are MNHNY and SVGAGI (reference sequence). V was cut by 5 bases and J by 8 bases, with 10 bases left in between. CDR3 protein: CASSRTEHEQFF. In DNA form, the CDR3 reads TGTGCCAGCAGTCGGACAGAGCATGAGCAGTTCTTC.